This T cell receptor beta chain derives from a study of cytomegalovirus exposure and HLA in healthy donors. Study in general: A prior study identified just under 120 million unique TCR beta sequences from about 200 million T cells.

Germline V gives CDR1 MDHEN, CDR2 SYDVKM. The CDR3 contains 14 residues. V lost 3 bases, J lost 5 bases, and 13 bases lay in between. This clone was recorded a few times. No antigen is known for it. PCR involved 60 Vbeta and 13 Jbeta primers. Sequenced by immunoSEQ multiplex PCR; TCRdb stores in-frame clones only, minus some. This repertoire shows 150,000 to 200,000 clones, around 78% found once; its top ten account for 2% to 2.5%. General study findings and limits: The investigators catalogued 164 TCR beta chains as cytomegalovirus-associated.

V usage is TRBV28 and J usage is TRBJ2-5; tentative D call: TRBD2 (5 bases). The TCR comes from a woman aged 25 to 39 in good health and CMV-seropositive. Sequenced input: PBMCs. CDR3 in DNA: TGTGCCAGCAGTTTCGAAGGGCGAGGGGAGACCCAGTACTTC. Its translation is CASSFEGRGETQYF. The whole variable domain, filled in from reference TRBV28 and TRBJ2-5, reads DVKVTQSSRYLVKRTGEKVFLECVQDMDHENMFWYRQDPGLGLRLIYFSYDVKMKEKGDIPEGYSVSREKKERFSLILESASTNQTSMYLCASSFEGRGETQYFGPGTRLLVL.